Below, 9 T cell receptor beta chains from the same sample are listed, as sequenced in a study of cytomegalovirus exposure and HLA in healthy donors. The protocol was immunoSEQ multiplex PCR, while the TCRdb copy is restricted to in-frame clones and leaves out a portion. The data show some 180,000 clones, roughly 86% seen once. The material sequenced was PBMCs. These TCRs come from a man younger than 40 in good health and CMV-seropositive.

V gene TRBV6-1 combines with J gene TRBJ1-4; D is uncertain. Trimming stripped 5 bases from V and 0 bases from J, with 10 bases between. The CDR3 contains 15 residues. Germline-derived CDR1 and CDR2 are MNHNS and SASEGT. In DNA form, the CDR3 reads TGTGCCAGCAGTCCCCGGACGACAACTAATGAAAAACTGTTTTTT. Translated: CASSPRTTTNEKLFF.

The chain uses TRBV18 and TRBJ1-2; perhaps TRBD1 as D (5 bases). With 5 bases removed from V and 5 bases from J, the gap between germline ends came to 9 bases. The CDR3 has 12 amino acids. Germline V gene sequence: CDR1 KGHSH, CDR2 LQKENI. This CDR3 reads CASSSEGYGYTF. DNA of the CDR3: TGTGCCAGCTCATCGGAGGGGTATGGCTACACCTTC.

The genes are TRBV7-9 and TRBJ1-2; D is possibly TRBD1 (6 bases). CDR3 length equals 14 residues. Trimming removed 0 bases from V and 8 bases from J, with 13 bases in between. CDR1 is SEHNR and CDR2 is FQNEAQ in the germline V gene (reference sequence). The CDR3 sequence is CASSLAQGHWGYTF. The CDR3 coding sequence is TGTGCCAGCAGCTTAGCACAGGGTCATTGGGGCTACACCTTC. Full variable domain (missing parts from reference TRBV7-9 and TRBJ1-2): DTGVSQNPRHKITKRGQNVTFRCDPISEHNRLYWYRQTLGQGPEFLTYFQNEAQLEKSRLLSDRFSAERPKGSFSTLEIQRTEQGDSAMYLCASSLAQGHWGYTFGSGTRLTVV.

The chain uses TRBV13 and TRBJ2-5; perhaps D is TRBD1 or TRBD2 (5 bases each). Germline assignment: CDR1 PRHDT and CDR2 FYEKMQ (reference sequence). The CDR3 has 16 residues. Trimming removed 0 bases at V and 1 base at J, with 12 bases between. The CDR3 loop is CASSLGPGTLQETQYF. CDR3 sequence (DNA): TGTGCCAGCAGCTTAGGCCCAGGGACCCTCCAAGAGACCCAGTACTTC.

This chain connects TRBV27 to TRBJ2-7, with TRBD1 identical over 9 bases. This CDR3 has 20 amino acids. Germline assignment: CDR1 MNHEY and CDR2 SMNVEV (reference sequence). V gave up 6 bases and J gave up 0 bases; unmatched junction bases: 21. The CDR3 is CASSLPPSGTGFRSSYEQYF. As DNA, the CDR3 is TGTGCCAGCAGCCTACCTCCCTCCGGGACAGGGTTTCGAAGCTCCTACGAGCAGTACTTC.

The chain joins TRBV2 to TRBJ2-3; 9 bases fit TRBD1. The CDR3 sequence is 17 residues long. Germline CDR1 and CDR2: SNHLY and FYNNEI. The ends lost 6 bases at V and 0 bases at J; junction bases unmatched: 10. The CDR3 loop is CASRSGTGWTSTDTQYF. The CDR3, as DNA: TGTGCCAGCAGATCCGGGACAGGGTGGACTAGCACAGATACGCAGTATTTT.

This clone has a handful of counts. V is TRBV19 and J is TRBJ1-2; 9 nucleotides agree with TRBD1. Germline V CDR1 and CDR2: LNHDA, SQIVND (reference sequence). The trim removed 4 bases at V and 3 bases at J, leaving 9 bases unmatched. The CDR3 spans 16 residues. The CDR3 reads CASSTPRDREDYGYTF. CDR3 coding DNA: TGTGCCAGTAGTACCCCGAGGGACAGGGAGGACTATGGCTACACCTTC. Supplemented by reference TRBV19 and TRBJ1-2, the full variable domain reads DGGITQSPKYLFRKEGQNVTLSCEQNLNHDAMYWYRQDPGQGLRLIYYSQIVNDFQKGDIAEGYSVSREKKESFPLTVTSAQKNPTAFYLCASSTPRDREDYGYTFGSGTRLTVV.

The J gene is TRBJ2-7, the V gene TRBV19; TRBD2 agrees at 7 bases. Looked up from germline, CDR1 is LNHDA and CDR2 is SQIVND (reference sequence). Trimming removed 3 bases from V and 4 bases from J; junction bases left unmatched: 9. The CDR3 loop spans 15 amino acids. The CDR3, as DNA: TGTGCCAGTAGTATGGGGGGGTTAGGGGCTTACGAGCAGTACTTC. This translates into CASSMGGLGAYEQYF.

The V gene is TRBV5-4, the J gene TRBJ2-1; either TRBD1 or TRBD2 may fit D (5 bases each). V was shortened by 3 bases and J by 7 bases, with 17 bases between the two germline ends. The CDR3 length is 15 residues. Germline loops: CDR1 SGHNT, CDR2 YYREEE (reference sequence). The CDR3 spells CASSSPGPAENEQFF. CDR3 sequence (DNA): TGTGCCAGCAGCTCTCCGGGACCCGCTGAGAATGAGCAGTTCTTC.